This TCR beta chain was obtained from a study of CD8 T cells in ankylosing spondylitis (dated by TCRdb to about 2017). With respect to the entire study: The study set out to find disease-linked TCR variants by profiling T cell receptor beta repertoires in ankylosing spondylitis patients and healthy donors. Peripheral blood was sampled, and synovial fluid was also collected from ankylosing spondylitis patients. The whole study cohort included over a hundred healthy donors and 20 to 30 ankylosing spondylitis patients.

The sequencer was an Illumina HiSeq 2500. TCR beta libraries were prepared by quantitative 5'-RACE with molecular barcodes. The source study handled its data this way. To identify disease-linked TCR variants, a new computational method was used, one built on a probabilistic model of VDJ rearrangement. TCRdb applied fastp at Q25 and MiXCR to the public reads, then kept only in-frame beta chains. When rows share a CDR3 protein, they turn into one entry using the most common DNA and genes. V and J calls and clone size were set by TCRdb, not the authors. The sample table lists about 390,000 distinct CDR3 sequences, about 22% of them with a count of one. In total, the top ten clones hold 15% to 20% of the sample. At least ten counts were recorded for this clonotype. Its antigen remains undetermined. One base away there is no much larger clone; base qualities are not given. The paper as a whole reports these results and caveats: Significant enrichment of the disease-linked clones was reported in matched synovial fluid samples from ankylosing spondylitis patients. In peripheral blood, the disease-linked clones were found at relatively low frequencies and had a CD8+ phenotype. Blood from ankylosing spondylitis patients appeared to be characterized by a TCR beta motif composed of roughly eight highly homologous amino acid variants. Some motif variants were previously reported in synovial fluid and blood of reactive arthritis patients, suggesting common disease-initiation mechanisms.

CDR1 MNHEY and CDR2 SVGAGI are derived from the germline V gene. The junction carries 17 bases between V and J, which are trimmed by 2 bases and 7 bases respectively. Counted from cysteine to phenylalanine, this CDR3 has 15 amino acids. Only CDR3 DNA remains: 45 bases, in frame from the first base. This receptor was obtained from a male donor with ankylosing spondylitis. The chain is assembled from TRBV6-5 and TRBJ1-2; possibly the D gene is TRBD1, per 5 matching bases. Sequenced sample: blood, either unsorted or a sorted T cell fraction (not recorded which). The sequenced DNA: TGTGCCAGCAGTTACGAGGGGATGCGCGATTTTGGCTACACCTTC. Translated, it reads CASSYEGMRDFGYTF.